Listed here are 4 T cell receptor beta chains from one sample, sequenced in a study of radiation and T cells in renal cell carcinoma (dated by TCRdb to about 2020). The time point label, read with the paper, signifies: baseline pretreatment blood. The label giving this sample's treatment or condition can be read as: 15 Gy SBRT to primary tumor, nephrectomy 4 weeks later. Receptor libraries were prepared by the immunoSEQ multiplex PCR assay. What TCRdb holds here is the immuneACCESS table cut down to in-frame rearrangements. Part of the clones is not present; checked against another copy, under half of the missing clones reflect an unresolved V gene, and the others are unexplained. The sample has 130,000 to 150,000 clones on record, 70% to 90% of them singletons. The ten largest make up approximately 12% of the sample. The specimen comprised blood, sampled from a patient whose treatment included radiotherapy and nephrectomy. These receptors were obtained from a woman in her 50s with renal cell carcinoma.

The table lists this clone with a count of one. The V and J genes are TRBV4-2 and TRBJ2-2; a weak D match, TRBD1 (5 bases). V gave up 0 bases and J gave up 2 bases, with 10 bases separating them. The CDR3 runs to 16 residues. CDR1 is LGHNA and CDR2 is YNFKEQ in the germline V gene. CDR3 in amino acids: CASSQDVDINTGELFF. CDR3 in DNA: TGTGCCAGCAGCCAAGATGTGGACATCAACACCGGGGAGCTGTTTTTT.

This chain links TRBV11-2 with TRBJ1-4, with 8 nucleotides matching TRBD1. The CDR3 is made up of 14 amino acids. The germline V gene encodes CDR1 SGHAT and CDR2 FQNNGV. J was trimmed by 8 bases and V by 5 bases; bases with no gene match: 7. The CDR3 sequence is CASSPDRVYEKLFF. The CDR3 DNA is TGTGCCAGCAGCCCGGACAGGGTTTACGAAAAACTGTTTTTT.

The chain carries TRBV5-4 and TRBJ2-5; TRBD2 matches at 9 bases. CDR1 and CDR2 (germline): SGHNT, YYREEE (reference sequence). This CDR3 region has 15 residues. V dropped 4 bases and J dropped 4; count of bases not matched to a gene: 8. In DNA form, the CDR3 reads TGTGCCAGCAGCAAACAGCGGGGGGACGCAGAGACCCAGTACTTC. Amino acids: CASSKQRGDAETQYF.

The chain joins TRBV25-1 to TRBJ1-3; no definite D call. The CDR3 is 13 amino acids. Trimming left V 4 bases short and J 1 base short, with 5 bases between. Germline-derived CDR1 and CDR2 are MGHDK and SYGVNS. The DNA of the CDR3 is TGTGCCAGCAGTGGTATGTCTGGAAACACCATATATTTT. Amino acids: CASSGMSGNTIYF.